The present TCR beta chain was sequenced within a study of T cells in Graves' hyperthyroidism and ophthalmopathy. Study background: Blood was drawn when the patient was first diagnosed and still untreated. General study findings and limits: Within blood appeared most thyroid clonotypes that had expanded above 0.001. The model identified upcoming ophthalmopathy a median roughly 6.5 months ahead of onset.

Amplified TCR beta CDR3 regions came from RNA transcripts. TCR CDR3 regions were first amplified by RT-PCR with HTBI primers. MiXCR was run by TCRdb on the multiplex PCR reads, yielding one entry per CDR3 protein. The sample yields fewer than 650,000 distinct CDR3 sequences, approximately 15% seen once. The V and J ends lost 0 bases and 8 bases respectively, with 10 bases between them. CDR3 size: 13 residues. The germline V gene has CDR1 LGHNA and CDR2 YSLEER. In this sample, this clonotype turned up many times. Antigen specificity is unknown. This receptor was taken from a woman aged 25 to 39 with Graves' hyperthyroidism that later progressed to Graves' ophthalmopathy. The J gene is TRBJ1-2, the V gene TRBV4-3, with a tentative D call TRBD1 (5 bases). The sample comprised blood. The CDR3 loop reads CASSQETGLGYTF. The CDR3 nucleotides are TGCGCCAGCAGCCAAGAAACAGGTCTGGGCTACACCTTC.